This T cell receptor beta chain was retrieved from a study of shared clonotypes between healthy human individuals. Study outcomes and limitations: Approximately 5% was the fraction of naive CD4 clonotypes found shared across a handful of donors. Generation probability values for non-shared clonotypes were lower than those for clonotypes shared by all four donors.

Sequencing was performed with immunoSEQ multiplex PCR; in TCRdb, only in-frame clones are kept and a portion is missing. Among 1,400,000 or so clones listed, 97% to 99% were seen once. Points on this clone: Its antigen is unidentified.

This clonotype originated in a young man in good health. The sequencing sample was made of naive CD4+ T cells sorted from blood. Subset reported: CD45RA+ positively selected.

In nucleotides, the CDR3 is TGTGCCAGCAGTTCCCTGCAGGGCCTCGGCAATCAGCCCCAGCATTTT. Encoded protein: CASSSLQGLGNQPQHF. The chain uses TRBV6-5 and TRBJ1-5; a possible D gene is TRBD1 (5 bases). V lost 4 bases and J lost 2, with 15 bases in between. Germline V CDR1 and CDR2: MNHEY, SVGAGI. The CDR3 length is 16 residues.